This TCR beta chain was retrieved from a study of cytomegalovirus exposure and HLA in healthy donors. Germline V CDR1 and CDR2: MDHEN, SYDVKM. Trimming removed 5 bases at V and 6 bases at J, with 18 bases between. The CDR3 length is 15 residues. The study's findings and limits: For most TCR sequences rarity was the rule, although some public TCRs occurred in many donors. Trimming of TCR beta V- and J-genes showed a link, identified in a later analysis, to a missense DCLRE1C variant. It was assumed in the presence/absence analyses that sequencing depth was roughly uniform across donors.

With 60 Vbeta and 13 Jbeta primers, the PCR was carried out. Profiled with immunoSEQ multiplex PCR; TCRdb holds only in-frame clones, not every one. The sample has about 130,000 clones, around 70% seen once; the top ten hold more than 6%. With regard to this clone: Its antigen is currently unknown.

The chain joins TRBV28 to TRBJ2-3; perhaps TRBD2 as D (6 bases). This TCR derives from a man in his forties in good health and CMV-seropositive. The sample was PBMCs. The CDR3 DNA reads as TGTGCCAGCAGTCTAGGGACTTCCCTAGGGGATACGCAGTATTTT. It yields the protein CASSLGTSLGDTQYF. Full variable domain (remainder filled in from reference TRBV28 and TRBJ2-3): DVKVTQSSRYLVKRTGEKVFLECVQDMDHENMFWYRQDPGLGLRLIYFSYDVKMKEKGDIPEGYSVSREKKERFSLILESASTNQTSMYLCASSLGTSLGDTQYFGPGTRLTVL.